This T cell receptor (beta chain) comes out of a study of T-cell reconstitution after alpha-beta-depleted transplantation in children. A library of TCRbeta sequences, prepared with unique molecular identifiers, was generated. TCRdb called the PCR reads again in MiXCR, with one record for every CDR3 protein. The sample contains around 370,000 distinct CDR3 sequences, about 9.4% of which appear only once. Germline assignment: CDR1 LNHDA and CDR2 SQIVND (reference sequence). This CDR3 comprises 13 residues. V lost 5 bases and J lost 7, with 15 bases in between. This clonotype was counted a few times. V is TRBV19 and J is TRBJ2-7; D perhaps matches TRBD1 (6 bases). The sequence derives from a human donor who donated a stem cell graft to a child with acute lymphoblastic leukemia. The specimen comprised PBMCs from the stem cell graft donor, sampled from the stem cell graft. The DNA of the CDR3 is TGTGCCAGTAGTGAGAAACAGGGCGGGGAGCAGTACTTC. Its protein is CASSEKQGGEQYF.